A selection of T cell receptor beta chains follows, all from one sample in a study of blood T cell repertoires in COVID-19. TCRdb keeps only in-frame clones here, not all; method: immunoSEQ multiplex PCR. The table shows some 250,000 clones, with about 90% occurring only once. Specimen: PBMCs or T cells enriched from blood (not recorded which). The receptors shown here come from a human donor in a cohort exposed to, infected with or recovered from COVID-19 (not recorded which). The donor label of this sample is uncertain. Both conserved end residues are part of each CDR3. Fields, in order: J gene, D gene, clone size, V gene, CDR3 DNA, CDR3 protein. D genes are given only for firm matches. Size is omitted from some rows. Given values are once, few, many or a class for expanded clones.

J gene: TRBJ1-1; D gene: .; clone size: .; V gene: TRBV25-1; CDR3 DNA: TGTGCCAGCAGGGACAGAGTGAACACTGAAGCTTTCTTT; CDR3 protein: CASRDRVNTEAFF
J gene: TRBJ2-5; D gene: .; clone size: .; V gene: TRBV13; CDR3 DNA: TGTGCCAGCAGCTTCGCGGAGACCCAGTACTTC; CDR3 protein: CASSFAETQYF
J gene: TRBJ2-7; D gene: TRBD1; clone size: once; V gene: TRBV4-1; CDR3 DNA: TGCGCCAGCAGCCAAGGGGACAGGGGCCCCACCTACGAGCAGTACTTC; CDR3 protein: CASSQGDRGPTYEQYF
J gene: TRBJ2-1; D gene: TRBD1; clone size: .; V gene: TRBV7-8; CDR3 DNA: TGTGCCAGCAGTCCGACAGGGCCCCCCTACAATGAGCAGTTCTTC; CDR3 protein: CASSPTGPPYNEQFF
J gene: TRBJ2-2; D gene: .; clone size: .; V gene: TRBV5-5; CDR3 DNA: TGTGTCCCAGGGGAGGGGGTCACCGGGGAGCTGTTTTTT; CDR3 protein: CVPGEGVTGELFF
J gene: TRBJ1-4; D gene: .; clone size: .; V gene: TRBV19; CDR3 DNA: TGTGCCAGTAGTATAATAGGGAGTGAAAAACTGTTTTTT; CDR3 protein: CASSIIGSEKLFF
J gene: TRBJ1-1; D gene: .; clone size: .; V gene: TRBV11-2; CDR3 DNA: TGTGCCAGCAGCCCCGAGCTAGGTGAAGCTTTCTTT; CDR3 protein: CASSPELGEAFF
J gene: TRBJ2-7; D gene: TRBD2; clone size: .; V gene: TRBV5-4; CDR3 DNA: TGTGCCAGCAGCTTTGTGACTAGCGGGGACAACGAGCAGTACTTC; CDR3 protein: CASSFVTSGDNEQYF
J gene: TRBJ2-5; D gene: TRBD1; clone size: .; V gene: TRBV5-4; CDR3 DNA: TGTGCCAGCAGCCCCACCGGGACAGGGGAAGAGACCCAGTACTTC; CDR3 protein: CASSPTGTGEETQYF
J gene: TRBJ1-2; D gene: .; clone size: .; V gene: TRBV14; CDR3 DNA: TGTGCCAGCAGCCAAGCCCTACAGGGAACAGTCGGCTACACCTTC; CDR3 protein: CASSQALQGTVGYTF
J gene: TRBJ1-3; D gene: TRBD1; clone size: few; V gene: TRBV19; CDR3 DNA: TGTGCCAGCCAAGGGGGCGTCGGAAACACCATATATTTT; CDR3 protein: CASQGGVGNTIYF
J gene: TRBJ1-2; D gene: TRBD1; clone size: .; V gene: TRBV24-1; CDR3 DNA: TGTGCCACCTCCCAGGACAGGGGCTATGGCTACACCTTC; CDR3 protein: CATSQDRGYGYTF
J gene: TRBJ1-5; D gene: TRBD1; clone size: .; V gene: TRBV9; CDR3 DNA: TGTGCCAGCAGCCCATACAGGGGGAACCAGCCCCAGCATTTT; CDR3 protein: CASSPYRGNQPQHF
J gene: TRBJ2-1; D gene: .; clone size: .; V gene: TRBV11-2; CDR3 DNA: TGTGCCAGCAGCTTCTTCGGGCAGGGTTTGGGTGAGCAGTTCTTC; CDR3 protein: CASSFFGQGLGEQFF
J gene: TRBJ2-1; D gene: TRBD1; clone size: once; V gene: TRBV2; CDR3 DNA: TGTGCCAGCAGTGTCGATGACAGGGGAAATGAGCAGTTCTTC; CDR3 protein: CASSVDDRGNEQFF
J gene: TRBJ2-7; D gene: TRBD1; clone size: .; V gene: TRBV5-1; CDR3 DNA: TGCGCCAGCAGCTCCGGGACAGGGGTCAACGAGCAGTACTTC; CDR3 protein: CASSSGTGVNEQYF
J gene: TRBJ1-6; D gene: .; clone size: .; V gene: TRBV19; CDR3 DNA: TGTGCCAGTAGTATTTTCGGGGGGGGAAATTCACCCCTCCACTTT; CDR3 protein: CASSIFGGGNSPLHF